This T cell receptor (beta chain) was profiled in a study of blood T cells in healthy people across ages. Across the study: About one barcoded beta molecule per two T cells was captured by template switching. Study outcomes and limitations: The fall in TCR beta diversity per million T cells was roughly linear with age. What prevented conclusive comparison of naive and antigen-experienced cells was that PBMCs were unsorted.

Germline V gene sequence: CDR1 MNHEY, CDR2 SVGEGT. The length of the CDR3 is 16 residues. V lost 0 bases and J lost 2, with 12 bases in between. Notes on this clonotype: What it binds is not known.

Combining a sample-barcoded 5' primer with a J-beta primer mix, a second PCR ran for roughly 7 to 12 cycles. A 12-random-nucleotide template-switch adaptor tagged each cDNA molecule. TCRdb ran MiXCR on the 5' RACE reads and lists one entry per CDR3 protein. The data show approximately 830,000 distinct CDR3 sequences, less than 80% seen once. This clonotype originated in a man aged 25 to 45 in good health. The chain has TRBV6-2 or TRBV6-3 and TRBJ2-3; D not certain. Sequenced sample: blood. The CDR3 nucleotides are TGTGCCAGCAGTTACTCGATCCGTCAGCCCACAGATACGCAGTATTTT. Protein: CASSYSIRQPTDTQYF.